These 28 T cell receptor beta chains were sequenced from one sample in a study of molecular identifiers for immune sequencing clone quantification. TCRdb reprocessed the PCR reads via MiXCR and lists one record per CDR3 protein. The sample holds fewer than 350,000 distinct CDR3 sequences, roughly 24% seen once. The sample taken for sequencing was naive CD8+ T cells from blood, with Jurkat cell RNA spiked in. Subset: FACS-sorted CD8+CD4-CCR7+CD45RA+ naive T cells. All receptors come from a human donor in good health. Some libraries in this study had Jurkat cell RNA spiked in.

The table lists this clonotype with a few counts. The junction departs from germline at one end; a sequencing error may be responsible. The V gene is TRBV28, the J gene TRBJ2-7; unclear D gene. Germline CDR1 and CDR2: MDHEN and SYDVKM. This CDR3 comprises 16 residues. The CDR3 reads CANSLPEVRSPYEQYF. The CDR3 DNA reads as TGTGCCAACAGTTTACCCGAGGTTAGGTCTCCCTACGAGCAGTACTTC.

About this clonotype itself: A much more abundant neighbour one base away suggests this may be a read error. The V gene is TRBV13, the J gene TRBJ2-2; D perhaps matches TRBD2 (5 bases). This CDR3 has 13 residues. Germline CDR1 reads PRHDT; CDR2 reads FYEKMQ (reference sequence). The CDR3 sequence: CASSSRPLGELLF. DNA for the CDR3: TGTGCCAGCAGCTCACGCCCCCTCGGGGAGCTGCTTTTT.

Worth noting for this clonotype: A much more abundant neighbour one base away suggests this may be a read error. The chain combines TRBV29-1 with TRBJ2-7; D is unresolved. CDR1 and CDR2 from the germline V gene are SQVTM and ANQGSEA. The CDR3 contains 15 residues. Trimming took 4 bases from V and 1 from J, leaving 17 bases between them. For the CDR3, the DNA is TGCAGCGTTGGAGACCCGGCCGTCCCATCCTACGAGCAGTACTTC. Protein sequence: CSVGDPAVPSYEQYF.

This clonotype was seen a handful of times. The V and J genes are TRBV20-1 and TRBJ2-3; D is possibly TRBD2 (6 bases). Germline V gene lookup returns CDR1 DFQATT and CDR2 SNEGSKA (reference sequence). V was clipped by 1 base and J by 6 bases, with 17 bases between them. This CDR3 is 15 amino acids long. The chain's CDR3 is CSARVPREDSDTQYF. DNA for the CDR3: TGCAGTGCTAGAGTACCCAGGGAGGACTCTGATACGCAGTATTTT.

The rearrangement joins TRBV25-1 to TRBJ2-1; D gene ambiguous. V dropped 1 base and J dropped 11 bases, with 15 bases sitting between them. Germline lookup yields CDR1 MGHDK and CDR2 SYGVNS. The length of the CDR3 is 14 residues. Here the CDR3 reads CASSEFGRANKQFF. The CDR3 bases are TGTGCCAGCAGTGAATTCGGTAGGGCTAATAAGCAGTTCTTC. The variable domain in full, completed from reference TRBV25-1 and TRBJ2-1, reads EADIYQTPRYLVIGTGKKITLECSQTMGHDKMYWYQQDPGMELHLIHYSYGVNSTEKGDLSSESTVSRIRTEHFPLTLESARPSHTSQYLCASSEFGRANKQFFGPGTRLTVL.

This clonotype has only a few counts. J is TRBJ1-1 and V is TRBV10-2, with D tentatively TRBD1 (6 bases). Deletions cut 10 bases from V and 1 base from J, with 13 bases between. Germline values: CDR1 WSHSY, CDR2 SAAADI. The CDR3 length is 13 residues. The DNA of the CDR3 is TGCGCCACCGGGTGGGGACAGAACACTGAAGCTTTCTTT. It is translated as CATGWGQNTEAFF.

This clonotype was detected many times. The chain combines TRBV25-1 with TRBJ2-7; D is perhaps TRBD2 (6 bases). With 6 bases removed from V and 3 bases from J, the gap between germline ends came to 12 bases. Germline CDR1 reads MGHDK; CDR2 reads SYGVNS. This CDR3 has 13 residues. CDR3 amino acids: CASSGGLRYEQYF. CDR3 nucleotide sequence: TGTGCCAGCAGCGGGGGACTTCGCTACGAGCAGTACTTC.

This clonotype was counted at least ten times. This rearrangement joins TRBV2 to TRBJ2-7; 9 bases are shared with TRBD2. The length of the CDR3 is 13 residues. Germline V gene sequence: CDR1 SNHLY, CDR2 FYNNEI. The V gene end was trimmed by 6 bases and the J gene end by 2 bases; junction bases not matched to a gene: 2. Here the CDR3 reads CASRRGGPYEQYF. Written as DNA, the CDR3 is TGTGCCAGCAGGCGGGGGGGACCCTACGAGCAGTACTTC. Variable domain in full (rest from reference TRBV2 and TRBJ2-7): EPEVTQTPSHQVTQMGQEVILRCVPISNHLYFYWYRQILGQKVEFLVSFYNNEISEKSEIFDDQFSVERPDGSNFTLKIRSTKLEDSAMYFCASRRGGPYEQYFGPGTRLTVT.

There are many counts of this clonotype. The chain employs TRBV7-9 and TRBJ1-4, with no clear D. The CDR3 length is 12 residues. Trimming stripped 5 bases from V and 8 bases from J, with 9 bases between. Germline values: CDR1 SEHNR, CDR2 FQNEAQ (reference sequence). CDR3 in amino acids: CASSRVGEKLFF. The DNA of the CDR3 is TGTGCCAGCAGCAGAGTGGGAGAAAAACTGTTTTTT.

This clonotype was counted at least ten times. This chain connects TRBV27 to TRBJ2-7, with D unclear. The ends were cut back, 0 bases at V and 0 bases at J, with 6 bases in the middle. The V gene's germline CDR1 is MNHEY and CDR2 SMNVEV (reference sequence). The CDR3 is 14 residues long. DNA for the CDR3: TGTGCCAGCAGTTTATCAGGGCCCTCCTACGAGCAGTACTTC. This encodes CASSLSGPSYEQYF.

This clonotype was recorded a few times. DNA for the CDR3: TGTGCCAGCACTTCGATTCAGGGGGCAGGCTCACCCCTCCACTTT. Amino acids: CASTSIQGAGSPLHF. This chain connects TRBV27 to TRBJ1-6, with 8 bases identical to TRBD1. V shed 7 bases, J shed 10 bases, and the junction held 12 bases outside the gene matches. The V gene's germline CDR1 is MNHEY and CDR2 SMNVEV (reference sequence). The CDR3 extends over 15 amino acids.

DNA for the CDR3: TGCGCCAGCAGCCAATCGGCAGGCTGGGGCTATGGCTACACCTTC. This codes for CASSQSAGWGYGYTF. The gene calls are TRBV4-1 and TRBJ1-2, with D unclear. The CDR3 sequence is 15 residues long. Germline assignment: CDR1 MGHRA and CDR2 YSYEKL. Trimming took 2 bases from V and 4 from J, leaving 14 bases between them.

This clonotype turned up a few times. The chain joins TRBV4-2 to TRBJ1-1; the match to TRBD1 covers 7 bases. Germline lookup yields CDR1 LGHNA and CDR2 YNFKEQ. There are 15 residues in the CDR3. The trim removed 4 bases at V and 3 bases at J, leaving 8 bases unmatched. In DNA form, the CDR3 reads TGTGCCAGCAGCCCAAGGACAGGTACTTACACTGAAGCTTTCTTT. Translating it yields CASSPRTGTYTEAFF.

Notes on this clonotype: A read error may produce the germline difference seen at one junction end. In DNA, the CDR3 is TGTGCCAGCAGTGATGGCAGGGGATACGAGCGGTACTTC. Protein product: CASSDGRGYERYF. The chain links TRBV6-5 to TRBJ2-7; TRBD1 is a possible D gene (6 bases). CDR1 and CDR2 (germline): MNHEY, SVGAGI. This CDR3 has 13 residues.

This rearrangement joins TRBV7-3 to TRBJ1-1, with D unresolved. Germline values: CDR1 SGHTA, CDR2 FQGTGA. Trimming removed 4 bases at V and 4 bases at J, with 7 bases between. The length of the CDR3 is 12 residues. CDR3 in DNA: TGTGCCAGCAGCTGGGCCCCCACTGAAGCTTTCTTT. Protein product: CASSWAPTEAFF.

V gene TRBV27 combines with J gene TRBJ1-4, with D unclear. CDR1 is MNHEY, CDR2 SMNVEV, per germline (reference sequence). The CDR3 extends over 14 amino acids. Trimming removed 5 bases at V and 2 bases at J, with 9 bases between. CDR3 DNA: TGTGCCAGCAGTCAGTGGGATACTAATGAAAAACTGTTTTTT. Translating it yields CASSQWDTNEKLFF.

The V and J genes are TRBV10-3 and TRBJ2-7; no firm D call. Germline CDR1 is ENHRY and CDR2 is SYGVKD. This CDR3 is built from 11 residues. V was trimmed by 2 bases and J by 6 bases, leaving 5 bases between them. CDR3 DNA: TGTGCCATCAGTGAGGTTGGCGAGCAGTACTTC. Protein: CAISEVGEQYF.

This clonotype has just a few counts. This sequence joins TRBV7-6 and TRBJ2-7; 8 bases agree with TRBD1. The germline V gene encodes CDR1 SGHVS and CDR2 FNYEAQ. J lost 5 bases, V lost 4 bases, and 13 bases had no gene match. The CDR3 spans 16 residues. For the CDR3, the DNA is TGTGCCAGCAGCTCCGGACACTGGACAGGGAGCGACGAGCAGTACTTC. This codes for CASSSGHWTGSDEQYF. The complete variable domain, with remaining parts taken from reference TRBV7-6 and TRBJ2-7, reads GAGVSQSPRYKVTKRGQDVALRCDPISGHVSLYWYRQALGQGPEFLTYFNYEAQQDKSGLPNDRFSAERPEGSISTLTIQRTEQRDSAMYRCASSSGHWTGSDEQYFGPGTRLTVT.

This clonotype has only a few counts. At one of its ends the junction is not consistent with the germline gene, which may arise from a read error. The chain is built from TRBV3-1 and TRBJ2-7; 7 bases fit TRBD2. This CDR3 contains 15 residues. In germline, CDR1 is LGHDT, CDR2 YNNKEL (reference sequence). The CDR3 DNA follows: TGTGCCAGCAGCCAAGACGCTAGCGGAGGTTACGAGCAGTGCTTC. Protein: CASSQDASGGYEQCF.

The DNA for the CDR3 is TGTGCCAGCAGTTTATATCTGGTTTTGAGGACAGATACGCAGTATTTT. As protein: CASSLYLVLRTDTQYF. This chain uses TRBV12-3 or TRBV12-4 with TRBJ2-3; D is unclear. V shed 2 bases and J shed 3 bases, with 15 bases lying between them. The CDR3 covers 16 residues.

Concerning this clonotype itself: With a much larger clone just one base away, this may be a read error. The chain has TRBV5-1 and TRBJ2-3; 10 bases are shared with TRBD2. Germline V CDR1 and CDR2: SGHRS, YFSETQ. The CDR3 runs to 16 residues. J lost 4 bases, V lost 4 bases, and 9 bases had no gene match. The CDR3 loop reads CASSVGAGGPADTQYF. The CDR3 DNA sequence: TGCGCCAGCAGCGTGGGAGCGGGAGGGCCCGCAGATACGCAGTATTTT.

The chain is built from TRBV6-1 and TRBJ2-2; D not resolved. V lost 7 bases and J lost 4, with 13 bases in between. CDR3 size: 14 residues. Looked up from germline, CDR1 is MNHNS and CDR2 is SASEGT. Here the CDR3 reads CASKERTSTGELFF. Here the CDR3 DNA reads TGTGCCAGCAAGGAAAGGACGAGCACCGGGGAGCTGTTTTTT.

Worth noting for this clonotype: A much larger clonotype is one base distant, so this may be a read error. DNA for the CDR3: TGTGCCAGCAGTTTTCATCTAGGAAACACCGGGGAGCTGTTTTTT. It yields the protein CASSFHLGNTGELFF. The chain combines TRBV28 with TRBJ2-2; unclear D gene. This CDR3 spans 15 amino acids. The V end was cut by 3 bases, the J end by 2 bases, with 10 bases between. The germline V gene has CDR1 MDHEN and CDR2 SYDVKM.

This chain joins TRBV27 and TRBJ2-2; D remains ambiguous. CDR1 and CDR2 from the germline V gene are MNHEY and SMNVEV (reference sequence). V lost 6 bases, J lost 0 bases, and 17 bases lay in between. The CDR3 consists of 17 residues. DNA of the CDR3: TGTGCCAGCAGACCTATTGCCCAGGTCGCGAACACCGGGGAGCTGTTTTTT. This translates into CASRPIAQVANTGELFF.

In its sample, this clonotype was seen a few times. The chain carries TRBV4-3 and TRBJ1-2, with TRBD1 matching 7 bases. The CDR3 totals 16 residues. V shed 4 bases, J shed 6 bases, and the junction held 14 bases outside the gene matches. The V gene's germline CDR1 is LGHNA and CDR2 YSLEER. The CDR3 nucleotides read TGCGCCAGCAGCCCCTCTTCCGGGGGGAGGGGGCATGGCTACACCTTC. Amino acid sequence: CASSPSSGGRGHGYTF.

The table lists this clonotype with many counts. The rearrangement uses TRBV2 and TRBJ1-4, with 8 bases identical to TRBD1. Losses at the gene ends were 2 bases for V and 4 bases for J; bases not matched to a gene: 3. CDR1 SNHLY and CDR2 FYNNEI come from the germline V gene. The CDR3 runs to 15 residues. This CDR3 reads CASSEWTGNNEKLFF. The CDR3 nucleotides read TGTGCCAGCAGTGAATGGACAGGGAATAATGAAAAACTGTTTTTT.

Comments on this clonotype: The conserved phenylalanine or tryptophan is not found at the CDR3 terminus, so this likely reflects a read error. The rearrangement uses TRBV4-3 and TRBJ1-1; 10 positions agree with TRBD1. In germline, CDR1 is LGHNA, CDR2 YSLEER. This CDR3 comprises 14 residues. V trimming: 2 bases; J trimming: 6 bases; junction bases outside the gene matches: 3. Here the CDR3 reads CASSQPGQGAEAFI. The CDR3 nucleotides read TGCGCCAGCAGCCAACCTGGACAGGGGGCTGAAGCTTTCATT.

This clonotype was counted at least ten times. The CDR3 bases are TGCAGCGTTGATGGCGGAGCCAAAAACATTCAGTACTTC. It specifies CSVDGGAKNIQYF. The chain links TRBV29-1 to TRBJ2-4; no firm D call. Germline lookup yields CDR1 SQVTM and CDR2 ANQGSEA. The CDR3 is made up of 13 amino acids. Trimming shortened V by 3 bases and J by 0 bases, and 6 bases separated the two germline ends.